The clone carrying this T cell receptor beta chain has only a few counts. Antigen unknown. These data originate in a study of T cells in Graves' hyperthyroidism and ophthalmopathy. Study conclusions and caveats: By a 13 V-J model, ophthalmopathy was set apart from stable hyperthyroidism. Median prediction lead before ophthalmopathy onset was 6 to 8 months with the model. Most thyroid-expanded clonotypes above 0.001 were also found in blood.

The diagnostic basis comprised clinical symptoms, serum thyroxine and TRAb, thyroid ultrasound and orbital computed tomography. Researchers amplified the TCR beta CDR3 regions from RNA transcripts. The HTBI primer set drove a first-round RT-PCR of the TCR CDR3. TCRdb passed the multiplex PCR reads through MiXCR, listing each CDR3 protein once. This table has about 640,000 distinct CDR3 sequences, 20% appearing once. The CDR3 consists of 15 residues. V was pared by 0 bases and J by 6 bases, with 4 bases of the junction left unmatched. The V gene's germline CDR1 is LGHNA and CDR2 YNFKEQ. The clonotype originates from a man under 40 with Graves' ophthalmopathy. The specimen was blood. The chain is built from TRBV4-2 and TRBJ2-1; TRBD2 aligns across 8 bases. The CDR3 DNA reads TGTGCCAGCAGCCAAGATGGGACTAGAGGCAATGAGCAGTTCTTC. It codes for CASSQDGTRGNEQFF.